This section outlines one T cell receptor (beta chain) sequence together with its context. The antigen is unknown. The CDR3 regions of TCR beta were amplified from RNA transcripts. Carried out on the TCR CDR3, a first-round RT-PCR used the HTBI primer set. MiXCR, run by TCRdb on the multiplex PCR reads, gives a single entry per CDR3 protein. The repertoire holds 730,000 or so distinct CDR3 sequences, with 15% to 20% as singletons. This sample stems from a study of T cells in Graves' hyperthyroidism and ophthalmopathy. Disease duration under 2 months; hyperthyroidism patients were aged 18 to 65. Lactation, pregnancy, other autoimmune disease or uncontrolled infection excluded patients. Every diagnosis used clinical symptoms, serum thyroxine and TRAb, thyroid ultrasound and orbital computed tomography. The study's findings and limits: The model anticipated ophthalmopathy a median around six months pre-onset.

Sequenced input: blood. This clonotype originated in a woman in her fifties or sixties with Graves' hyperthyroidism that later progressed to Graves' ophthalmopathy.

The CDR3 nucleotides are TGTGCCAGCAGCCAGCGCGGGGGGTTCTACAATGAGCAGTTCTTC. Protein product: CASSQRGGFYNEQFF. The chain carries TRBV14 and TRBJ2-1; 8 bases fit TRBD2. Germline lookup yields CDR1 SGHDN and CDR2 FVKESK. With V trimmed by 3 bases and J by 3 bases, 4 bases remained unmatched. This CDR3 is built from 15 residues.